This entry describes one T cell receptor (beta chain). This record comes from a study of blood T cell repertoires in COVID-19. Germline CDR1 and CDR2: SGHVS and FQNEAQ. There are 16 residues in the CDR3. V was clipped by 1 base and J by 2 bases, with 14 bases between them. Clones were sequenced by immunoSEQ multiplex PCR, and TCRdb holds only the in-frame ones, with some missing. The data show under 300,000 clones, nearly 90% seen once. Input material: PBMCs or T cells enriched from blood (not recorded which). The TCR sequence derives from a woman aged 25 to 45 who had recovered from COVID-19. The chain carries TRBV7-8 and TRBJ1-1; a possible D gene is TRBD1 (5 bases). CDR3 amino acids: CASSLGRGVGNTEAFF. In nucleotides, the CDR3 is TGTGCCAGCAGCTTAGGACGGGGGGTGGGAAACACTGAAGCTTTCTTT.